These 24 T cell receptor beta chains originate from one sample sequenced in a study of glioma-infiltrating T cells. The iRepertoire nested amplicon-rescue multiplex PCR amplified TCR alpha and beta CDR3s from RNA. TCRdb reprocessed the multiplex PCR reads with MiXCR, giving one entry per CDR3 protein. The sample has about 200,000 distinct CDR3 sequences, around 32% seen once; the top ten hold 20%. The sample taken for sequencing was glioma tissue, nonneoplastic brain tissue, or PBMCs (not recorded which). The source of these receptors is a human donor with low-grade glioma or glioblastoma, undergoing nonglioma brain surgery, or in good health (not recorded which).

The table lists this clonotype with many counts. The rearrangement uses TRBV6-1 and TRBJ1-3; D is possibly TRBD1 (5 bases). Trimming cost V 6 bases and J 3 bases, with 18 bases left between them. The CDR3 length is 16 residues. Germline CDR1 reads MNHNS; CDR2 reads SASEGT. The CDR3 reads CASRPLGRVGGNTIYF. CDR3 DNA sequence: TGTGCCAGCAGACCCCTGGGCAGGGTGGGTGGAAACACCATATATTTT.

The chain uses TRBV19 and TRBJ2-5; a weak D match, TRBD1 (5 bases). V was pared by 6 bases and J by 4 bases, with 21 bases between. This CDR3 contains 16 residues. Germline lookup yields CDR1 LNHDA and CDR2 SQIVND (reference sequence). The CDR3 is CASRSEAGRDGETQYF. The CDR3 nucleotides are TGTGCCAGTAGGAGTGAGGCTGGCAGGGATGGAGAGACCCAGTACTTC.

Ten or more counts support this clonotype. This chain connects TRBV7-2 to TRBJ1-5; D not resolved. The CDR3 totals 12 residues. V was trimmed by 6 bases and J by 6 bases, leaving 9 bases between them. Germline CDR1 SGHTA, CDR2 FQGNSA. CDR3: CASRRVAQPQHF. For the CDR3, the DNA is TGTGCCAGCAGACGGGTGGCTCAGCCCCAGCATTTT.

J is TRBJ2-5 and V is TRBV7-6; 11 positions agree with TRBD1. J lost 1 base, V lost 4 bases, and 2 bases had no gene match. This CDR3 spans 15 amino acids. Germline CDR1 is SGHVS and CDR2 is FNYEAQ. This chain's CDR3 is CASSSGTGGQETQYF. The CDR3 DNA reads TGTGCCAGCAGCTCCGGGACAGGGGGCCAAGAGACCCAGTACTTC.

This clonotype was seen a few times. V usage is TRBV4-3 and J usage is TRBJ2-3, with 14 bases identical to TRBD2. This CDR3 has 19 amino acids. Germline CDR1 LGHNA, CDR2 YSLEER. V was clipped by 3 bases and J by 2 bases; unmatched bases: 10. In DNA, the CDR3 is TGCGCCAGCAGCCAGGGGACTAGCGGGAGAAGGACCAACACAGATACGCAGTATTTT. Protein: CASSQGTSGRRTNTDTQYF.

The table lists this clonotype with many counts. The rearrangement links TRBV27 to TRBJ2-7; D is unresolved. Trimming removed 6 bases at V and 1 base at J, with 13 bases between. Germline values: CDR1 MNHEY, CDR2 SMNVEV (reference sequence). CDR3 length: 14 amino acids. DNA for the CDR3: TGTGCCAGCAGCTTAATCGGGCAGTCCTACGAGCAGTACTTC. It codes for CASSLIGQSYEQYF.

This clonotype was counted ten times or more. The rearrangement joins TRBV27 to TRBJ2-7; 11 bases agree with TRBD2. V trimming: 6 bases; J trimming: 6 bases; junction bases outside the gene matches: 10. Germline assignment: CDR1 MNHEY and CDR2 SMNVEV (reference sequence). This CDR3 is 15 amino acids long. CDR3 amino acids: CASRHGTSGAGEQYF. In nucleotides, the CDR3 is TGTGCCAGCAGACATGGGACTAGCGGTGCGGGCGAGCAGTACTTC.

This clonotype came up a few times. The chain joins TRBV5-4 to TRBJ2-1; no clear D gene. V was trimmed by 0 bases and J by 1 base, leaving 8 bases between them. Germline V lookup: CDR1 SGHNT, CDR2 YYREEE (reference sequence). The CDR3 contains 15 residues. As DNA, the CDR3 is TGTGCCAGCAGCTTGGTGGTAAATTCCTACAATGAGCAGTTCTTC. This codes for CASSLVVNSYNEQFF. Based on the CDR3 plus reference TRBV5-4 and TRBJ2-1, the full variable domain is ETGVTQSPTHLIKTRGQQVTLRCSSQSGHNTVSWYQQALGQGPQFIFQYYREEENGRGNFPPRFSGLQFPNYSSELNVNALELDDSALYLCASSLVVNSYNEQFFGPGTRLTVL.

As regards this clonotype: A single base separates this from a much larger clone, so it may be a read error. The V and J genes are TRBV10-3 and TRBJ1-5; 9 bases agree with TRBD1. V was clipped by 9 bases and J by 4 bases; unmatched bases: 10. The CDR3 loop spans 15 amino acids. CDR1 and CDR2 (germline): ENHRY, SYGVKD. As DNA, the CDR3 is TGTGCCATTTCCGACAGGGGGAACCTTAATCAGCCCCAGCATTTT. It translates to CAISDRGNLNQPQHF.

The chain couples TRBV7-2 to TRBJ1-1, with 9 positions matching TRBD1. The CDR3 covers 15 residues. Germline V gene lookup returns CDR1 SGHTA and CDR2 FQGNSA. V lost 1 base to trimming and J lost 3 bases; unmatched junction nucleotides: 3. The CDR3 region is CASSLGTGGYTEAFF. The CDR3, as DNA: TGTGCCAGCAGCTTAGGAACAGGGGGCTACACTGAAGCTTTCTTT.

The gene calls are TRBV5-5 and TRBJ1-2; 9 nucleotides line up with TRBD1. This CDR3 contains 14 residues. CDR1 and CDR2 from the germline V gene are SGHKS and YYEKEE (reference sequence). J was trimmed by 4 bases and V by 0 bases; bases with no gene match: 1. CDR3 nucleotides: TGTGCCAGCAGCTTGGCGGACAGGGGCTATGGCTACACCTTC. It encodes CASSLADRGYGYTF.

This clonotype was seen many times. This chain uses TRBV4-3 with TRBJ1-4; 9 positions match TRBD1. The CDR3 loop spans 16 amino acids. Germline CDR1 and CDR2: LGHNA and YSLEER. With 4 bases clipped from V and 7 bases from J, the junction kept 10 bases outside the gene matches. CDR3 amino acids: CASSRGTGMGGEKLFF. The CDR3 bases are TGCGCCAGCAGCCGAGGGACAGGGATGGGAGGTGAAAAACTGTTTTTT.

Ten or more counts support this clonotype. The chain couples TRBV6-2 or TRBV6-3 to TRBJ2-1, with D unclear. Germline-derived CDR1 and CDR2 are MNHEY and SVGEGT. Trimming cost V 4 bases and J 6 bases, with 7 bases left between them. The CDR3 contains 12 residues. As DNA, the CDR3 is TGTGCCAGCAGTTTAAACAGCAATGAGCAGTTCTTC. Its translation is CASSLNSNEQFF.

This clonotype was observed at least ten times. The CDR3 spells CSAHIAGGPQETQYF. The CDR3 region has the DNA TGCAGTGCCCACATAGCGGGAGGACCTCAAGAGACCCAGTACTTC. The chain couples TRBV20-1 to TRBJ2-5, with 10 positions matching TRBD2. This CDR3 comprises 15 residues. CDR1 is DFQATT, CDR2 SNEGSKA, per germline (reference sequence). With V trimmed by 6 bases and J by 2 bases, 9 bases remained unmatched.

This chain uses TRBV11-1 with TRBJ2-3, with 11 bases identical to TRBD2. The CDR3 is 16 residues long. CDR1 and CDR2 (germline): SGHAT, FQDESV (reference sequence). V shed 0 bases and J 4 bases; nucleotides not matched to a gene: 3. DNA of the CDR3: TGTGCCAGCAGCTTAGCGCCTAGCGGGAGGCCAGATACGCAGTATTTT. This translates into CASSLAPSGRPDTQYF.

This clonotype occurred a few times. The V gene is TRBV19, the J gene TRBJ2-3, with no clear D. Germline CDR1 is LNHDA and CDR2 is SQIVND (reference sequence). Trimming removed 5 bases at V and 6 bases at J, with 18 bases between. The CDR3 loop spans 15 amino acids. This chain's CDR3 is CASSLGYALVDTQYF. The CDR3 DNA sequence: TGTGCCAGTAGTCTGGGGTACGCCCTCGTGGATACGCAGTATTTT.

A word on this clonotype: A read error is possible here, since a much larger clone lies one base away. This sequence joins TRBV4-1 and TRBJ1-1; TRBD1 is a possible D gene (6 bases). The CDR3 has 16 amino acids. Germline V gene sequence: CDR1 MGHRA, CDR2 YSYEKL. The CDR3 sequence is CAGSPARTVLNTEAFF. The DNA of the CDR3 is TGCGCCGGCAGCCCGGCGAGGACAGTCTTGAACACTGAAGCTTTCTTT.

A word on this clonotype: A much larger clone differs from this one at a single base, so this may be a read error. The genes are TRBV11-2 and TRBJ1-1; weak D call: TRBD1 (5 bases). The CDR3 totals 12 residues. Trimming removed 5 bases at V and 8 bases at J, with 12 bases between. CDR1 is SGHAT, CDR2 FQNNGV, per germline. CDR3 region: CASSLKRDEAFF. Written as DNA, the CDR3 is TGTGCCAGCAGCCTCAAAAGGGACGAAGCTTTCTTT. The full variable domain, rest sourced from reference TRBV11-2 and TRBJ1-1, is EAGVAQSPRYKIIEKRQSVAFWCNPISGHATLYWYQQILGQGPKLLIQFQNNGVVDDSQLPKDRFSAERLKGVDSTLKIQPAKLEDSAVYLCASSLKRDEAFFGQGTRLTVV.

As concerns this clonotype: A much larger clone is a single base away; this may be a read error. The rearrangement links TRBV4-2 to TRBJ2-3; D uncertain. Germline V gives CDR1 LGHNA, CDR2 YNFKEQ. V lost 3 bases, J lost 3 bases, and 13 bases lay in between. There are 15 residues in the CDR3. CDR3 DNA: TGTGCCAGCAGCCATGACGAGCGAGGTACAGATACGCAGTATTTT. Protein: CASSHDERGTDTQYF.

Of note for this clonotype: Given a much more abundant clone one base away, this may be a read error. CDR3 nucleotide sequence: TGCGCCAGCAGCTTCTTAAGACAGGATGTACAGGAAGCTTTCTTT. The encoded protein is CASSFLRQDVQEAFF. The chain has TRBV5-1 and TRBJ1-1; D might be TRBD1 (6 bases). The CDR3 consists of 15 residues. V was clipped by 2 bases and J by 8 bases, with 19 bases between them. The germline gives CDR1 SGHRS, CDR2 YFSETQ. The full variable domain, rest sourced from reference TRBV5-1 and TRBJ1-1, is KAGVTQTPRYLIKTRGQQVTLSCSPISGHRSVSWYQQTPGQGLQFLFEYFSETQRNKGNFPGRFSGRQFSNSRSEMNVSTLELGDSALYLCASSFLRQDVQEAFFGQGTRLTVV.

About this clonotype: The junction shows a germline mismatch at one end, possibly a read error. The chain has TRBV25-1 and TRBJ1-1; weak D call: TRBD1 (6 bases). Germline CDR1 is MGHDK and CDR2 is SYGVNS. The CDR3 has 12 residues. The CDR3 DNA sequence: TGTGCCAGCAGTAATCCCAACAGGGAGGCTTCCTTT. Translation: CASSNPNREASF. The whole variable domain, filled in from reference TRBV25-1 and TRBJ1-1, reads EADIYQTPRYLVIGTGKKITLECSQTMGHDKMYWYQQDPGMELHLIHYSYGVNSTEKGDLSSESTVSRIRTEHFPLTLESARPSHTSQYLCASSNPNREASFGQGTRLTVV.

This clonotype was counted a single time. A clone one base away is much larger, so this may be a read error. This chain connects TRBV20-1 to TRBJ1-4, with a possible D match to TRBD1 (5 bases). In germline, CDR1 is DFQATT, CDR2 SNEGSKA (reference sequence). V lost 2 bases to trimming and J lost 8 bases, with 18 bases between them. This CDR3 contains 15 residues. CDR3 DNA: TGCAGTGCTAGAAATTTGAGGGGCAGTTCGGAAAAACTGTTTTTT. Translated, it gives CSARNLRGSSEKLFF.

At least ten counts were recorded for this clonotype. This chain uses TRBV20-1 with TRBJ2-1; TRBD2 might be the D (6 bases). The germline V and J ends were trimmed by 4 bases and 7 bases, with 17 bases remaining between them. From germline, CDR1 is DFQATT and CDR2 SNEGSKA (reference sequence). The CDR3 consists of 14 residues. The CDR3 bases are TGCAGTGCTACCTTGAGCGGAGGGACTAATGAGCAGTTCTTC. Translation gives CSATLSGGTNEQFF.

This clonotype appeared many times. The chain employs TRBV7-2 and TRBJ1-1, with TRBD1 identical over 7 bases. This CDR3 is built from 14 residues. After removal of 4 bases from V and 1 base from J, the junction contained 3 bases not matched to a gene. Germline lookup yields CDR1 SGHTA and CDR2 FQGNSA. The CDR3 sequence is CASSSGQRNTEAFF. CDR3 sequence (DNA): TGTGCCAGCAGCTCGGGACAGAGGAACACTGAAGCTTTCTTT.